This T cell receptor (beta chain) was sequenced in a study of T cell responses to AZD1222 COVID-19 vaccine. This clone showed up just once. Germline CDR1 and CDR2: GTSNPN and SVGIG (reference sequence). V dropped 4 bases and J dropped 6 bases, with 13 bases sitting between them. CDR3 length equals 12 residues. Libraries were prepared by immunoSEQ multiplex PCR; TCRdb keeps only in-frame clonotypes and omits some of them. The repertoire holds about 130,000 clones, roughly 86% seen once, with more than 9% in the top ten. Sequenced material: peripheral blood, taken on day 0 of AZD1222 vaccination. V gene TRBV30 combines with J gene TRBJ2-7; TRBD2 might be the D (6 bases). The sequence was collected from an adult in good health. In DNA, the CDR3 is TGTGCCTGGAACCCCCAGGGAGGCGAGCAGTACTTC. This sequence encodes CAWNPQGGEQYF.